Sequencing of this T cell receptor beta chain was carried out in a study of T cell repertoires in cytomegalovirus infection. Study summary: The public TCR beta signatures pointed to both CMV infection and matching HLA type. General study points: The ex vivo response was dominated by HLA-C-restricted CMV-specific TCR beta clonotypes.

Points on this clonotype: The target antigen is unknown.

From the reads, TCRdb called clonotypes with MiXCR, one entry per CDR3 protein. This table has fewer than 1,000,000 distinct CDR3 sequences, approximately 31% appearing once. The CDR3 extends over 13 amino acids. The V gene lost 8 bases and the J gene lost 5 bases, with 13 bases spanning the gap. Germline assignment: CDR1 LNHDA and CDR2 SQIVND (reference sequence). The sequence was collected from a human donor in good health (CMV status not recorded). Some clones in this sample may be carry-over from other donors' samples. The J gene is TRBJ1-5, the V gene TRBV19, with no clear D. The sequencing used cultured CD8+ T cells from PBMCs, collected from culture after CMV antigen stimulation. The CDR3 DNA follows: TGTGCCAGTTCATCGGGGTTTCATCAGCCCCAGCATTTT. Its protein is CASSSGFHQPQHF.